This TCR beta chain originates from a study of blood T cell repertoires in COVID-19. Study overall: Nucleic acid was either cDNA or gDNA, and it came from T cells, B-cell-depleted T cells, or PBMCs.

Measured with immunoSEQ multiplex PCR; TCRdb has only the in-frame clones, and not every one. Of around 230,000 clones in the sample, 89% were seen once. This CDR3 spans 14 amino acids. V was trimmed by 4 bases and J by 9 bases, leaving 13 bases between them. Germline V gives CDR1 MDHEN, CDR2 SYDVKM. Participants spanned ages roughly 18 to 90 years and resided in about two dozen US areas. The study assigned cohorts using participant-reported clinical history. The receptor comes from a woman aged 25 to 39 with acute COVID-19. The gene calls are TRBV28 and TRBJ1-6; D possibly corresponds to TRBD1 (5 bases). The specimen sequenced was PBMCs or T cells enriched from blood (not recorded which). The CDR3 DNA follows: TGTGCCAGCAGTTCCGTTGACAGAATTTCACCCCTCCACTTT. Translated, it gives CASSSVDRISPLHF.